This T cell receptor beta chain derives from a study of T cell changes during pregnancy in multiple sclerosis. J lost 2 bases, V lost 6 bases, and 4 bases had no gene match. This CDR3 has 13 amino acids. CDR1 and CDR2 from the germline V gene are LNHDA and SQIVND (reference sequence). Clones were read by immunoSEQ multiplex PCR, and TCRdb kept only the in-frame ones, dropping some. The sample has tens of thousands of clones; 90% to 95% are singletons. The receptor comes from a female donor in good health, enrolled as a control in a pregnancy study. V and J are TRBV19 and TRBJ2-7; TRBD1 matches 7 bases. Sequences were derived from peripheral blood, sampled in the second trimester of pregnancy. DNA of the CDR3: TGTGCCAGTAGCAGGGACAGAACCTACGAGCAGTACTTC. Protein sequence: CASSRDRTYEQYF.